The clone carrying this T cell receptor (beta chain) was found many times. Antigen unknown. Researchers amplified the TCR beta CDR3 regions from RNA transcripts. An initial round of RT-PCR targeting the TCR CDR3 relied on the HTBI primer set. One entry per CDR3 protein, called by TCRdb with MiXCR from the multiplex PCR reads. The sample includes some 300,000 distinct CDR3 sequences, roughly an eighth seen only once; the top ten take around 8%. These data are taken from a study of T cells in Graves' hyperthyroidism and ophthalmopathy. Study results and caveats: Ophthalmopathy prediction by the model preceded onset by a median approximately 5.9 months. In the blood, most expanded thyroid clonotypes above 0.001 appeared as well.

Hyperthyroidism was newly diagnosed in patients aged 18 to 65 (duration under 2 months). PBMCs stemmed from less than 13 ml fresh peripheral blood. The CDR3 spans 11 residues. Between the trimmed V and J ends, which lost 7 bases and 7 bases, there was a span of 5 bases. The germline CDR1 and CDR2 sequences are MNHNS and SASEGT. Sequencing was carried out using blood. This receptor was identified in a woman in her thirties or forties with Graves' hyperthyroidism. This chain joins TRBV6-1 and TRBJ1-6; D is undetermined. CDR3 DNA sequence: TGTGCCAGCAAGGAGAATTCACCCCTCCACTTT. Its translation: CASKENSPLHF.